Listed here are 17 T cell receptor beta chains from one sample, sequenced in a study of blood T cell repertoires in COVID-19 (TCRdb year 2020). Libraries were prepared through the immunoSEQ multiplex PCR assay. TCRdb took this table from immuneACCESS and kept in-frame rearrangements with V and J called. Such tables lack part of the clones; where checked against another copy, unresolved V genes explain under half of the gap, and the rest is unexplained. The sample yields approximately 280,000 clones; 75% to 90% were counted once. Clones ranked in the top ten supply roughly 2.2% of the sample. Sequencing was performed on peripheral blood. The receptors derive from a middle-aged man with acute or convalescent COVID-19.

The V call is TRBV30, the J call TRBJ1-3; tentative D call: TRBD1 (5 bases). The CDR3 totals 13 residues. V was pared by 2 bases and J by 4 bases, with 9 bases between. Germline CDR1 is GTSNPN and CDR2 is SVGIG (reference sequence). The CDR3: CAWSWDYGNTIYF. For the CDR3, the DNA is TGTGCCTGGAGTTGGGACTACGGAAACACCATATATTTT.

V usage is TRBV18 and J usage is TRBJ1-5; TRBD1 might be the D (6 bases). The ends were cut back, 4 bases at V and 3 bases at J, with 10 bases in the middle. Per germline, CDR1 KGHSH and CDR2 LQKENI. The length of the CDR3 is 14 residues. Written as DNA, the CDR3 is TGTGCCAGCTCACAAAACAGGGACAATCAGCCCCAGCATTTT. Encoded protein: CASSQNRDNQPQHF. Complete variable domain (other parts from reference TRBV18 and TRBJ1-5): NAGVMQNPRHLVRRRGQEARLRCSPMKGHSHVYWYRQLPEEGLKFMVYLQKENIIDESGMPKERFSAEFPKEGPSILRIQQVVRGDSAAYFCASSQNRDNQPQHFGDGTRLSIL.

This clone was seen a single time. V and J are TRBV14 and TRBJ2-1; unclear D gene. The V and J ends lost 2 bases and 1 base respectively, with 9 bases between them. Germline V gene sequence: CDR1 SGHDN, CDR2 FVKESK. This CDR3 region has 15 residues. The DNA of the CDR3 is TGTGCCAGCAGCCAACTTGAGGCATCCTACAATGAGCAGTTCTTC. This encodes CASSQLEASYNEQFF.

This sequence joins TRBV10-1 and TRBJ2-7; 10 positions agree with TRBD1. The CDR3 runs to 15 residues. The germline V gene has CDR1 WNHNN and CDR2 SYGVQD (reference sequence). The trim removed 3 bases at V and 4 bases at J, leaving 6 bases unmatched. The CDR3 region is CASSEGTGEGYEQYF. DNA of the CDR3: TGCGCCAGCAGTGAAGGGACAGGGGAGGGATACGAGCAGTACTTC.

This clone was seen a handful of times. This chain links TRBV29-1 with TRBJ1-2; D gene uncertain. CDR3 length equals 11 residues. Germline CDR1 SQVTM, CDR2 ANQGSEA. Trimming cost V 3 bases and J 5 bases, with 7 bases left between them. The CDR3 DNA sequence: TGCAGCGTTGAGGTCGCGTATGGCTACACCTTC. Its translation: CSVEVAYGYTF.

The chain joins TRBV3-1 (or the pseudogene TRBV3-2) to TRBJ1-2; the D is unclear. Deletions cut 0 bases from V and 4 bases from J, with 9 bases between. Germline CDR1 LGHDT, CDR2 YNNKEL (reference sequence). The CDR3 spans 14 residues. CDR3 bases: TGTGCCAGCAGCCAAGATCAGGCAGCCTATGGCTACACCTTC. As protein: CASSQDQAAYGYTF.

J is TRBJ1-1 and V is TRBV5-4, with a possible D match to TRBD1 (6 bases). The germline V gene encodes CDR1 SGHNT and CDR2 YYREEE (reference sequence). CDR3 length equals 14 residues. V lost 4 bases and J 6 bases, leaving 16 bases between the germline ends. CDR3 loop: CASSPTGGLPEAFF. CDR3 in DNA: TGTGCCAGCAGCCCGACGGGGGGGCTCCCTGAAGCTTTCTTT.

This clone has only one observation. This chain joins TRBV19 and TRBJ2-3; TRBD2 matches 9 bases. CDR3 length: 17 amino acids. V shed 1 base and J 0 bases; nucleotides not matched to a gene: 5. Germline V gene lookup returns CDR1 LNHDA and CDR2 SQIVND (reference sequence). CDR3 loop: CASSIGLAGISTDTQYF. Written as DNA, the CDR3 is TGTGCCAGTAGTATAGGGCTAGCGGGGATTAGCACAGATACGCAGTATTTT.

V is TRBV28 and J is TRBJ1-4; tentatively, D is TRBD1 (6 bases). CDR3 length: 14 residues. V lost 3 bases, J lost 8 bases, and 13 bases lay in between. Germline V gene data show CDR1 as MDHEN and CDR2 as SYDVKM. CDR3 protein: CASSFGGDGEKLFF. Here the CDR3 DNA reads TGTGCCAGCAGTTTTGGGGGCGATGGCGAAAAACTGTTTTTT.

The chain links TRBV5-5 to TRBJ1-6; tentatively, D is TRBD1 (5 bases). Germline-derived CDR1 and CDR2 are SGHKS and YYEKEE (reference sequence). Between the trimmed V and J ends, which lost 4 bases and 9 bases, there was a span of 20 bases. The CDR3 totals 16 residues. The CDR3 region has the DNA TGTGCCAGCAGCCCCCTCCCCCAAAGGGGCGCTTCACCCCTCCACTTT. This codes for CASSPLPQRGASPLHF.

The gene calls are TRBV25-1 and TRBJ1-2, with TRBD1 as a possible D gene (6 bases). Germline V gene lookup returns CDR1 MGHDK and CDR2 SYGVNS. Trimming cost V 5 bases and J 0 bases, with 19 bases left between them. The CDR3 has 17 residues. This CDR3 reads CASSQRGVGASNYGYTF. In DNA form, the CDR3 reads TGTGCCAGCAGTCAACGAGGGGTGGGGGCTTCTAACTATGGCTACACCTTC.

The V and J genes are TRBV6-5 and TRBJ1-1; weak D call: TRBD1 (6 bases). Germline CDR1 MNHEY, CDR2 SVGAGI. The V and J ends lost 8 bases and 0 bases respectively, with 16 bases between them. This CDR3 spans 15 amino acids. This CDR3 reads CASLRAGTMNTEAFF. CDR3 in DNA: TGTGCCAGCCTCAGGGCAGGGACAATGAACACTGAAGCTTTCTTT.

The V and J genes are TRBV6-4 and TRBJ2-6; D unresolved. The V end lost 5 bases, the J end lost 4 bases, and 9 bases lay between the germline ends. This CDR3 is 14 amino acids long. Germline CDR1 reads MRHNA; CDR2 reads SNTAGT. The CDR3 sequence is CASSLVLGANVLTF. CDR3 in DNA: TGTGCCAGCAGTCTTGTACTCGGGGCCAACGTCCTGACTTTC.

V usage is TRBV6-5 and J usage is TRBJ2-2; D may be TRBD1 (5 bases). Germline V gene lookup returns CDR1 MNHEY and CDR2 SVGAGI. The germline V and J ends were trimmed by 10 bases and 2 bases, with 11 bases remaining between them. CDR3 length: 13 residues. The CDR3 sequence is CATHDRNTGELFF. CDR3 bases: TGTGCCACCCACGACAGAAACACCGGGGAGCTGTTTTTT.

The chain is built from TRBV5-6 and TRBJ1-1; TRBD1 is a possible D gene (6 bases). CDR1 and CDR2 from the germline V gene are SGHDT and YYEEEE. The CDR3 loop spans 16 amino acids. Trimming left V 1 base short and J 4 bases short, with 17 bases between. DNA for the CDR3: TGTGCCAGCAGCTTGTTCGGGTACAGGGCGGGCACTGAAGCTTTCTTT. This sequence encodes CASSLFGYRAGTEAFF.

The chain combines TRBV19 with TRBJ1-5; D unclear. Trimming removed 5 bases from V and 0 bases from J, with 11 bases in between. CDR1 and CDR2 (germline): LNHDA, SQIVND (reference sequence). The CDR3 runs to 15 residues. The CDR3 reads CASSGEIYSNQPQHF. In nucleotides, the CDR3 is TGTGCCAGTAGTGGGGAGATATATAGCAATCAGCCCCAGCATTTT.

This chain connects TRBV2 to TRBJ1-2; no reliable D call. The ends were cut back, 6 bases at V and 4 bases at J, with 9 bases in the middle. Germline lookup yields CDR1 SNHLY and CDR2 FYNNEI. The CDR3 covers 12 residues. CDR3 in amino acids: CASRGPSYGYTF. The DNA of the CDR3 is TGTGCCAGCAGGGGCCCCAGCTATGGCTACACCTTC.